The entry below gives a single T cell receptor beta chain sequence along with its context. At least ten counts were recorded for this clone. Its cognate antigen has yet to be identified. No base-level quality is on record; no much larger clone is a single base apart. Deletion took 2 bases off V and 7 bases off J, with a span of 9 bases between the germline ends. The germline V gene supplies CDR1 MDHEN and CDR2 SYDVKM. From cysteine to phenylalanine, the CDR3 is 13 amino acids long. Only the CDR3 part of the read is kept: 39 bases, read in frame from the first base. The entire isolated RNA was reverse transcribed using the High Capacity cDNA Reverse Transcription Kit, and thus expressed TCRB transcripts were sequenced. Deep immunoSEQ sequencing was performed on naive, central memory and regulatory T cell samples, with an average of roughly 3.5 million total reads per sample. Sorted cells were lysed in RLT buffer, and RNA was extracted using DNase-treated RNeasy Micro or Mini kits according to cell number. Each cell subset was processed on its own to prevent cross-contamination, while patient and healthy donor samples were processed together. The immunoSEQ multiplex PCR was used to amplify TCRB sequences from cDNA, yielding 87-bp fragments that span the CDR3 region. Sequencing of the amplicons was done on the Illumina HiSeq platform. Per the source publication's procedure: Synthetic template baselines were used to correct PCR bias computationally, reads within Hamming distance 2 were collapsed together, and singletons that could not be merged were discarded. Reads were aligned to IMGT to assign V, D and J genes, CDR3 length, and insertions or deletions at six rearrangement sites. Within each subset, clonotype counts were normalized to sorted cell number, and only after that were true diversity and Gini coefficients computed with the tcR R package. The overlap coefficient, calculated on TCRB nucleotide sequences, was used to quantify repertoire sharing. TCRdb provides this immuneACCESS table in a form limited to in-frame rearrangements. Some clones are lacking; in checked studies, under half of them reflect an unresolved V gene, and why the rest are absent is not known. D and trimming come from the DNA, and the V and J calls and clone size come from that table. The sample records a few hundred thousand clones, roughly 9.8% of which are singletons. About 0.63% of the sample belongs to the ten largest clones.

Each donor gave one peripheral blood draw, about 110 mL on average, collected into heparinised tubes. A BD FACSAria II was used to sort naive, central memory, regulatory and stem cell-like memory CD4+ T cells with a panel that included CD45RO, CCR7, CD25, CD127, CD95 and CD27. Purity was above 95% for every sorted population. Right away, PBMCs were isolated by Lymphoprep density gradient centrifugation and were stained directly, with no culture step. So that batch effects would be minimized, each experiment stained and sorted samples in pairs, pairing one healthy donor with one patient. This entry belongs to a study of beta chain features in type 1 diabetes (dated by TCRdb to 2017 to 2018). In terms of the full investigation: No differences in mean age, gender distribution, total cell number or subset yield were found between patients and healthy donors. A total of about 110,000,000 sorted cells were examined across all samples, and a strong correlation was observed between cell number per subset and RNA yield. The study compared TCRB repertoires of sorted circulating CD4+ T cell subsets between recently diagnosed type 1 diabetes patients and matched healthy donors. Naive and central memory subsets were obtained from all 30 or so donors, but regulatory and stem cell-like memory subsets were isolated from only 8 patients and roughly 8 healthy donors. Overall results and qualifications from the work: Type 1 diabetes patients showed a moderate but significant shortening of TCRB CDR3 length in all four CD4+ subsets. Naive, central memory and regulatory TCRB repertoires appeared to be more similar among patients than among healthy donors. Fewer insertions and more nucleotide deletions at VDJ recombination sites were observed in patients with type 1 diabetes, implying thymic rearrangement abnormalities. Because cDNA was sequenced instead of genomic DNA, highly expressing activated cells could be over-represented, though the groups showed no difference in activation or CD3 levels. Shorter templates might be favored by PCR, yet because patient and control samples were amplified and corrected together, any such skew would affect both groups equally. HLA sub-analyses involved small numbers of individuals, so any influence of HLA type on TCRB rearrangement remained unresolved.

Material: central memory CD4+ T cells from blood. This TCR was sampled from a man aged 30 to 39 with type 1 diabetes. The receptor chain draws on TRBV28 and TRBJ2-1; the D gene is not confidently resolved. The DNA reads TGTGCCAGCAGTTTAATAGTTCGGAATGAGCAGTTCTTC. Its translation is CASSLIVRNEQFF.